This entry features one T cell receptor (beta chain) sequence. Its specificity is not known. This sample was included in a study of OX40 agonist ivuxolimab in advanced cancers. Study-level background: Earlier treatment with anti-PD-1, anti-PD-L1 or anti-CTLA-4 was permitted, and 30% to 40% had received some. Whole-study results and caveats: Also present in some nonresponders was a low level of normalized T-cell clonal expansion. CD8+ T cells averaged more expanded clones than CD4+.

Libraries were prepared by immunoSEQ multiplex PCR; TCRdb keeps only in-frame clonotypes and omits some of them. The data show 74,000 or so clones, approximately 85% seen once. The sample here was CD4+ or CD8+ T cells sorted from blood, taken in a trial of the OX40 agonist ivuxolimab. The TCR was taken from an adult with an advanced solid tumor such as melanoma, head and neck, liver or kidney cancer.

Here the CDR3 reads CASSLRGARGEQYF. CDR3 sequence (DNA): TGTGCCAGCAGCTTAAGGGGGGCCCGGGGTGAGCAGTACTTC. The chain links TRBV7-3 to TRBJ2-7; D assignment may be TRBD1 or TRBD2 (6 bases each). Trimming shortened V by 1 base and J by 7 bases, and 14 bases separated the two germline ends. Germline CDR1 SGHTA, CDR2 FQGTGA. CDR3 length: 14 residues. The whole variable domain, filled in from reference TRBV7-3 and TRBJ2-7, reads GAGVSQTPSNKVTEKGKYVELRCDPISGHTALYWYRQSLGQGPEFLIYFQGTGAADDSGLPNDRFFAVRPEGSVSTLKIQRTERGDSAVYLCASSLRGARGEQYFGPGTRLTVT.